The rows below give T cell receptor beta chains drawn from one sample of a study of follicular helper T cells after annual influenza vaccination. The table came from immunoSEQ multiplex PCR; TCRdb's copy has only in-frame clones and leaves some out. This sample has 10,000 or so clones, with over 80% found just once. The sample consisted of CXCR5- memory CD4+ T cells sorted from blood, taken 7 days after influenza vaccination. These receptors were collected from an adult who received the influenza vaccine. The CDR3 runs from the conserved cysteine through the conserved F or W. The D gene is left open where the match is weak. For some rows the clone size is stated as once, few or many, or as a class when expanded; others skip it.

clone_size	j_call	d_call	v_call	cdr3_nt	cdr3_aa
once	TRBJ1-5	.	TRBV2	TGTGCCAGCCTCAAGTCGGAGCCCCAGCATTTT	CASLKSEPQHF
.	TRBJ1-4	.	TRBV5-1	TGCGCCAGCAGCCTCAACGAGGGTGAAAAACTGTTTTTT	CASSLNEGEKLFF
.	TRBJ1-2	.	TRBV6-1	TGTGCCAGCAGGGAGGGGAGAAACTATGGCTACACCTTC	CASREGRNYGYTF
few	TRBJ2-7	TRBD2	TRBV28	TGTGCCAGCACCAGAGCGGGACTCTCCTACGAGCAGTACTTC	CASTRAGLSYEQYF
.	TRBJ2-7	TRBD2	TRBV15	TGTGCCACCAGCAGAGATCTAGCGGGCGTAACCTACGAGCAGTACTTC	CATSRDLAGVTYEQYF
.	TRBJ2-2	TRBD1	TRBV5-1	TGCGCCAGCAGCCCGGGGACAGGGGTCGGCACCGGGGAGCTGTTTTTT	CASSPGTGVGTGELFF
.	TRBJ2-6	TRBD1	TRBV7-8	TGTGCCAGCAGCTTAGCGCGGGGACAGGGGGCGGGTGGGGCCAACGTCCTGACTTTC	CASSLARGQGAGGANVLTF
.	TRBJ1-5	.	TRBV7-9	TGTGCAACCCAGGGCAATAGCAATCAGCCCCAGCATTTT	CATQGNSNQPQHF
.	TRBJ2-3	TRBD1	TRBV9	TGTGCCAGCAGCGTAGGTCAACTTACAGGGGGAATGGGGACAGATACGCAGTATTTT	CASSVGQLTGGMGTDTQYF
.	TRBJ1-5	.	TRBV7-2	TGTGCCAGCAGCTTAAATGAGGGGAAACAGCCCCAGCATTTT	CASSLNEGKQPQHF
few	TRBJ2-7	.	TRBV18	TGTGCCAGCTCACCCGGGGCAGGGACCTACGAGCAGTACTTC	CASSPGAGTYEQYF
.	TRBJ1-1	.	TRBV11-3	TGTGCCAGCACCCCGCCGGAAATGAACACTGAAGCTTTCTTT	CASTPPEMNTEAFF
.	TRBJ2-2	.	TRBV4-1	TGCGCCAGCAGCCGCGGGTGGAACACCGGGGAGCTGTTTTTT	CASSRGWNTGELFF
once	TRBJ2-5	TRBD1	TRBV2	TGTGCCAGCAGTTACAACAGGGGAAAAGAGACCCAGTACTTC	CASSYNRGKETQYF
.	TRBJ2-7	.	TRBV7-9	TGTGCCAGCAGCTTACGACCGACCGAAAATACCTACGAGCAGTACTTC	CASSLRPTENTYEQYF